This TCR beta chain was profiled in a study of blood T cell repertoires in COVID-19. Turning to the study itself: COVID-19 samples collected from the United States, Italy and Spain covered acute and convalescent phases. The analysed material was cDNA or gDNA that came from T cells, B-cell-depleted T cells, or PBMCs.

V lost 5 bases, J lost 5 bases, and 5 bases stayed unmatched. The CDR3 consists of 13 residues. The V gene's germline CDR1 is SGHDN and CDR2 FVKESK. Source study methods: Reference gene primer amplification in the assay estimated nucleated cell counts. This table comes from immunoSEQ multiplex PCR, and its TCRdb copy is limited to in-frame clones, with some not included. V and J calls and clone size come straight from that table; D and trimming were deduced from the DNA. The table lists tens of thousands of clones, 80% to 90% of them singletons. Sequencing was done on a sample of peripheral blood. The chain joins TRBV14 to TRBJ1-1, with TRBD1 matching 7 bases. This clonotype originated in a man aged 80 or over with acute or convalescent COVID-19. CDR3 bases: TGTGCCAGCAGCTCGACAGGGAGGACTGAAGCTTTCTTT. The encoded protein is CASSSTGRTEAFF.